The rows below give T cell receptor beta chains drawn from one sample of a study of radiotherapy plus CTLA-4 blockade in lung cancer. Here immunoSEQ multiplex PCR was the method, and the copy in TCRdb shows in-frame clones only, minus some. This sample has over 40,000 clones, with 82% found just once. Sequences were derived from peripheral blood, sampled from a patient treated with radiotherapy plus ipilimumab. The receptors stem from a human donor with non-small cell lung cancer who had stable disease on radiotherapy plus ipilimumab. CDR3s include the opening cysteine and the closing phenylalanine or tryptophan. A D gene is named only where the DNA matches it firmly. Only some rows state a clone size, as once, few, many or a class for expanded clones.

D gene	clone size	V gene	J gene	CDR3 DNA	CDR3 protein
.	.	TRBV9	TRBJ2-2	TGTGCCAGCAGCGTAGCAAGCGGGACAAACACCGGGGAGCTGTTTTTT	CASSVASGTNTGELFF
.	.	TRBV7-2	TRBJ2-4	TGTGCCAGCAGCACCCCTGGGGGCTTAGCCAAAAACATTCAGTACTTC	CASSTPGGLAKNIQYF
TRBD1	.	TRBV28	TRBJ1-1	TGTGCCAGCAGTATGTCCGGACAGGGTGCCACTGAAGCTTTCTTT	CASSMSGQGATEAFF
TRBD2	few	TRBV5-1	TRBJ2-7	TGCGCCAGCAGCTTGGGGCGGGAGCTGTACGAGCAGTACTTC	CASSLGRELYEQYF
.	once	TRBV6-5	TRBJ2-7	TGTGCCAGCAGTCGAGATGGCTCCTACGAGCAGTACTTC	CASSRDGSYEQYF
TRBD1	.	TRBV30	TRBJ1-1	TGTGCCTGGAGCGGTGACAGGGAAATGAACACTGAAGCTTTCTTT	CAWSGDREMNTEAFF
.	.	TRBV7-3	TRBJ2-3	TGTGCCAGCAGCCCCCGGCTTCAGGCAGATACGCAGTATTTT	CASSPRLQADTQYF
TRBD1	few	TRBV27	TRBJ1-4	TGTGCCAGCAGTTTATTCAGGGGGCATGAAAAACTGTTTTTT	CASSLFRGHEKLFF
TRBD2	once	TRBV2	TRBJ2-2	TGTGCCAGAGCTAGCGGGAGCGTAACCGGGGAGCTGTTTTTT	CARASGSVTGELFF
TRBD1	.	TRBV9	TRBJ1-1	TGTGCCAGCAGCGTAGGAGGGGGCGCGACTGAAGCTTTCTTT	CASSVGGGATEAFF
TRBD2	.	TRBV2	TRBJ2-3	TGTGCCAGCAGTCTAGCGGGAGGGCTAGATACGCAGTATTTT	CASSLAGGLDTQYF
TRBD2	few	TRBV4-1	TRBJ2-5	TGCGCCAGCAGCCAGACTAGCTTCCCCGGGGGGACCCAGTACTTC	CASSQTSFPGGTQYF
.	.	TRBV5-1	TRBJ1-4	TGCGCCAGCAGCTTGGAACAGGGTAATGAAAAACTGTTTTTT	CASSLEQGNEKLFF
TRBD1	.	TRBV30	TRBJ2-1	TGTGCCTGGACAGGGACAGGGGTAAAGAAGCAGTTCTTC	CAWTGTGVKKQFF
.	.	TRBV28	TRBJ1-1	TGTGCCAGCAGTATTACCAGGGCGAACACTGAAGCTTTCTTT	CASSITRANTEAFF
TRBD2	.	TRBV5-1	TRBJ2-1	TGCGCCAGCAGCTTGACTAGCGGCACCTACAATGAGCAGTTCTTC	CASSLTSGTYNEQFF
TRBD1	medium-sized	TRBV7-2	TRBJ1-2	TGTGCCAGCAGCCGACAGGGGAGTGATGGCTACACCTTC	CASSRQGSDGYTF
.	.	TRBV7-6	TRBJ2-1	TGTGCCAGCAGCCGCCCCCCCGGGGTTGGCGTCCCTCCGTTTTTCTACAATGAGCAGTTCTTC	CASSRPPGVGVPPFFYNEQFF
.	.	TRBV30	TRBJ1-1	TGTGCCTGGATTGAATTGGCAGGCACTGAAGCTTTCTTT	CAWIELAGTEAFF
.	.	TRBV7-2	TRBJ2-7	TGTGCCAGCAGCTTATCCTCCGGCGGGACCTACGAGCAGTACTTC	CASSLSSGGTYEQYF
.	few	TRBV19	TRBJ2-7	TGTGCCAGTAGTCCTATTGGGACAAGGGTGTCCTACGAGCAGTACTTC	CASSPIGTRVSYEQYF
TRBD1	.	TRBV28	TRBJ1-5	TGTGCCAGCAGCACAGGGGGCACCAATCAGCCCCAGCATTTT	CASSTGGTNQPQHF
TRBD2	few	TRBV28	TRBJ2-1	TGTGCCAGCACCCGTGGCGGGAGGATTTTGAATGAGCAGTTCTTC	CASTRGGRILNEQFF